This T cell receptor beta chain was sequenced in a study of shared clonotypes between healthy human individuals. Overall study results and limits: There were few donors, and this limited the genetic and exposure-history diversity represented.

A note on this clone: Its antigen is as yet unknown.

There are 15 residues in the CDR3. Germline trimming cut 5 bases from V and 5 bases from J; bases unmatched to any gene: 2. From germline, CDR1 is WNHNN and CDR2 SYGVQD (reference sequence). Repertoires were generated with immunoSEQ multiplex PCR, while TCRdb's copy carries only in-frame clones and drops some. The profile covers under 650,000 clones, with 96% appearing a single time and less than 0.06% taken by the ten largest. V usage is TRBV10-1 and J usage is TRBJ2-3, with 15 bases aligning to TRBD2. The specimen sequenced was naive CD4+ T cells sorted from blood. Subset indicated: CD45RA+ positively selected. The receptor was derived from a woman aged 25 to 39 in good health. This CDR3 reads CASSLGLAGGDTQYF. The CDR3 DNA follows: TGCGCCAGCAGTCTGGGACTAGCGGGGGGAGATACGCAGTATTTT.